This T cell receptor (beta chain) was sequenced for a study of T cell changes during pregnancy in multiple sclerosis. Using immunoSEQ multiplex PCR, the repertoire was profiled, and TCRdb retains in-frame clones only, with some absent. The repertoire holds over 60,000 clones, with 90% to 95% as singletons. Germline assignment: CDR1 LNHNV and CDR2 YYDKDF (reference sequence). This CDR3 contains 15 residues. Trimming at V came to 5 bases and at J to 3 bases, leaving 5 bases not matched to a gene. The sequence derives from a female donor in good health, enrolled as a control in a pregnancy study. The chain joins TRBV15 to TRBJ1-5, with 9 nucleotides matching TRBD1. The specimen comprised peripheral blood, sampled in the third trimester of pregnancy. The CDR3 DNA sequence: TGTGCCACCAGCCGGGGGACAGGGCACAATCAGCCCCAGCATTTT. Residues: CATSRGTGHNQPQHF.